One sample yielded the 9 T cell receptor beta chains listed below, sequenced in a study of OX40 agonist ivuxolimab in advanced cancers. Assay used: immunoSEQ multiplex PCR; TCRdb lists only in-frame clones, some missing. The sample has just over 95,000 clones, roughly 84% seen once. The starting material was CD4+ or CD8+ T cells sorted from blood, obtained in a trial of the OX40 agonist ivuxolimab. These receptors all stem from an adult with an advanced solid tumor such as melanoma, head and neck, liver or kidney cancer.

The chain joins TRBV28 to TRBJ2-7; D may be TRBD2 (5 bases). Germline V CDR1 and CDR2: MDHEN, SYDVKM. The CDR3 totals 11 residues. Trimming pared 6 bases from V and 8 bases from J, leaving 11 bases between. CDR3 loop: CASRKSGKQYF. The CDR3 DNA is TGTGCCAGCAGGAAGTCGGGAAAGCAGTACTTC.

This clone was observed once. The V and J genes are TRBV29-1 and TRBJ2-7; weak D call: TRBD2 (6 bases). Trimming shortened V by 7 bases and J by 0 bases, and 16 bases separated the two germline ends. Germline assignment: CDR1 SQVTM and CDR2 ANQGSEA. This CDR3 is built from 14 residues. CDR3 residues: CSAKSGALSYEQYF. In DNA, the CDR3 is TGCAGCGCGAAATCGGGAGCGCTCTCCTACGAGCAGTACTTC.

The chain recombines TRBV5-1 with TRBJ2-3, with D possibly being TRBD2 (6 bases). This CDR3 comprises 14 residues. Germline lookup yields CDR1 SGHRS and CDR2 YFSETQ. V was clipped by 4 bases and J by 4 bases, with 13 bases between them. This chain's CDR3 is CASSRNPGADTQYF. CDR3 bases: TGCGCCAGCAGCCGCAATCCGGGAGCAGATACGCAGTATTTT.

This clone has a single count. In nucleotides, the CDR3 is TGTGCCAGCAGTTATTCGGCCGCCTCTGGGGCCAACGTCCTGACTTTC. This encodes CASSYSAASGANVLTF. The chain joins TRBV6-5 to TRBJ2-6; D ambiguous. Germline loops: CDR1 MNHEY, CDR2 SVGAGI. V was clipped by 3 bases and J by 0 bases, with 9 bases between them. This CDR3 comprises 16 residues.

The chain joins TRBV7-3 to TRBJ2-2; 7 nucleotides match TRBD1. This CDR3 region has 17 residues. Unmatched junction bases numbered 11, after V lost 2 bases and J lost 5 bases. Germline V gene data show CDR1 as SGHTA and CDR2 as FQGTGA. CDR3 bases: TGTGCCAGCAGCTTATCTTTCGACAGGGCGAGGACCGGGGAGCTGTTTTTT. Its protein is CASSLSFDRARTGELFF.

The V gene is TRBV5-1, the J gene TRBJ2-5, with TRBD1 identical over 7 bases. Unmatched junction bases numbered 9, after V lost 7 bases and J lost 3 bases. This CDR3 has 14 amino acids. Germline V CDR1 and CDR2: SGHRS, YFSETQ. The CDR3 here is CASGRPGTEETQYF. The CDR3 DNA follows: TGCGCCAGCGGCCGCCCCGGGACAGAAGAGACCCAGTACTTC.

This clone was seen only a few times. V and J are TRBV6-1 and TRBJ1-2; D uncertain. The CDR3 consists of 16 residues. Looked up from germline, CDR1 is MNHNS and CDR2 is SASEGT. Between the trimmed V and J ends, which lost 1 base and 0 bases, there was a span of 12 bases. For the CDR3, the DNA is TGTGCCAGCAGTGAAGGGGTGGGAGCTGCTAACTATGGCTACACCTTC. This codes for CASSEGVGAANYGYTF.

This clone has a single count. The CDR3 here is CASSPDRGVPYEQYF. For the CDR3, the DNA is TGTGCCAGCTCACCGGACAGGGGAGTCCCCTACGAGCAGTACTTC. The chain joins TRBV18 to TRBJ2-7, with 9 bases lining up with TRBD1. This CDR3 is built from 15 residues. J gave up 2 bases and V 3 bases, and 5 bases lay outside the gene matches. CDR1 and CDR2 from the germline V gene are KGHSH and LQKENI.

The rearrangement joins TRBV4-1 to TRBJ1-2; D is uncertain. Trimming removed 1 base at V and 2 bases at J, with 11 bases between. Germline V gene data show CDR1 as MGHRA and CDR2 as YSYEKL. CDR3 length equals 15 residues. The CDR3 nucleotides read TGCGCCAGCAGCCAAGGCCCCCCCGGGAACTATGGCTACACCTTC. This encodes CASSQGPPGNYGYTF.